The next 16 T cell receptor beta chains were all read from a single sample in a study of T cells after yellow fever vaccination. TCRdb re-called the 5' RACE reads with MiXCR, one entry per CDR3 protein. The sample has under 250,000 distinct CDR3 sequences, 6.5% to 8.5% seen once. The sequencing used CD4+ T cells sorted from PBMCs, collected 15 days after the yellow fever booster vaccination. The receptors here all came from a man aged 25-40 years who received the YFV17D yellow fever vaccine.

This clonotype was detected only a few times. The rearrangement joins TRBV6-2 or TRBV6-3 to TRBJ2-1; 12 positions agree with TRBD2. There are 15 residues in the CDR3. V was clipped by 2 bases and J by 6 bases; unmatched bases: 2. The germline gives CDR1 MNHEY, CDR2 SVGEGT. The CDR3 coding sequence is TGTGCCAGCAGTTACGGACTAGCGGGAAGCAATGAGCAGTTCTTC. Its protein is CASSYGLAGSNEQFF.

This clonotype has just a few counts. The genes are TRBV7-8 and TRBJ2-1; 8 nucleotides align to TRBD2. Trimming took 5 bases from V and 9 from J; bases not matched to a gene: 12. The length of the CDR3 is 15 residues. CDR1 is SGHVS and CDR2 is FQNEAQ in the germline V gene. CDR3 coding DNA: TGTGCCAGCAGCGGGGACGCGGGAGGTCTAGGTGAGCAGTTCTTC. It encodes CASSGDAGGLGEQFF.

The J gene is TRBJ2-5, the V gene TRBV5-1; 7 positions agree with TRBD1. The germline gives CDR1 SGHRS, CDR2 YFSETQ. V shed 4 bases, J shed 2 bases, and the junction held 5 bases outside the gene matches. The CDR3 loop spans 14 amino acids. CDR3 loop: CASSHPGQQETQYF. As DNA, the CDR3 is TGCGCCAGCAGCCACCCGGGACAGCAAGAGACCCAGTACTTC. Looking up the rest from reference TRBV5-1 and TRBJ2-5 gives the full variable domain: KAGVTQTPRYLIKTRGQQVTLSCSPISGHRSVSWYQQTPGQGLQFLFEYFSETQRNKGNFPGRFSGRQFSNSRSEMNVSTLELGDSALYLCASSHPGQQETQYFGPGTRLLVL.

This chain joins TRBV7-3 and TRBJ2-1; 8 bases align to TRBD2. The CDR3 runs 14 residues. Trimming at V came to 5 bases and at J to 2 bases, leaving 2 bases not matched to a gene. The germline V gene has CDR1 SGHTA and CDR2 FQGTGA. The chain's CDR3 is CASSVTSAYNEQFF. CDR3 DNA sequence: TGTGCCAGCAGCGTGACTAGCGCCTACAATGAGCAGTTCTTC.

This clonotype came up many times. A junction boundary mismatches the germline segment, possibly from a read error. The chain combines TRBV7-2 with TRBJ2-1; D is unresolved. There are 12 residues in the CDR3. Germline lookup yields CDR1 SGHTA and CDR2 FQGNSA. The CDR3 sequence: CASTLVLDEQFF. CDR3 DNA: TGTGCCAGCACCTTAGTCCTAGATGAGCAGTTCTTC.

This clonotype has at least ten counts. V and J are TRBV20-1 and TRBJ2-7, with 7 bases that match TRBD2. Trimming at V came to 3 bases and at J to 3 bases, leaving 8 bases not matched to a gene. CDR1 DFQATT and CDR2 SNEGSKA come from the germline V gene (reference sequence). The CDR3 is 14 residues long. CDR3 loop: CSASLPAGSYEQYF. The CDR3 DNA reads TGCAGTGCTAGCCTTCCAGCGGGAAGCTACGAGCAGTACTTC.

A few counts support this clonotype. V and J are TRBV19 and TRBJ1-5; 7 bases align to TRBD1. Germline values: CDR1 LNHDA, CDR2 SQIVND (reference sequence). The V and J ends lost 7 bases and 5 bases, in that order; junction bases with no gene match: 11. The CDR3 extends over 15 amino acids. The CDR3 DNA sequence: TGTGCCAGTACCACTTACGGGCAGGGGGATCAGCCCCAGCATTTT. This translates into CASTTYGQGDQPQHF.

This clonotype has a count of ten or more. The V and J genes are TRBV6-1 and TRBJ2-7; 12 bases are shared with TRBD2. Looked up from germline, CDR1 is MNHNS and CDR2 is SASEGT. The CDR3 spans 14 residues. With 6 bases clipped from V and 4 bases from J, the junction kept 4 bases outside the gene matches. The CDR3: CASRGLAGRYEQYF. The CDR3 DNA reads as TGTGCCAGCAGAGGACTAGCGGGAAGGTACGAGCAGTACTTC.

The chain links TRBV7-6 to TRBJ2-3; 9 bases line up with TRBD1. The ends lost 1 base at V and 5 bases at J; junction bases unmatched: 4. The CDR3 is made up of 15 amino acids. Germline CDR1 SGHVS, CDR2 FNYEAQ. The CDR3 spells CASSLGGQGQDTQYF. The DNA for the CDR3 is TGTGCCAGCAGCTTAGGGGGACAGGGTCAAGATACGCAGTATTTT.

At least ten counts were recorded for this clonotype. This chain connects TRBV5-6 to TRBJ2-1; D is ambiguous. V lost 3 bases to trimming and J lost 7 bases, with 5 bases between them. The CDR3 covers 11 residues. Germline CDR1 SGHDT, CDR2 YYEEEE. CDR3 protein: CASSWNNEQFF. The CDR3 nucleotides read TGTGCCAGCAGCTGGAATAATGAGCAGTTCTTC.

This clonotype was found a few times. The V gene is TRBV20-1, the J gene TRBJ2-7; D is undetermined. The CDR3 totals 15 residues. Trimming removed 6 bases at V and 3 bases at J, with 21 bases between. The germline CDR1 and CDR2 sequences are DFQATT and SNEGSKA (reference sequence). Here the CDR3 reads CSAHRQVGSGYEQYF. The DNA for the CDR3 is TGCAGTGCCCATCGGCAGGTGGGGTCAGGCTACGAGCAGTACTTC.

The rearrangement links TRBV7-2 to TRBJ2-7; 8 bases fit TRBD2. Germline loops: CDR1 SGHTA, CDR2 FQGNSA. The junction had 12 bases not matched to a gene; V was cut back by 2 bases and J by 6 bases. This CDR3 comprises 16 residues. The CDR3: CASSLKGGRSRGEQYF. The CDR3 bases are TGTGCCAGCAGCTTAAAAGGCGGGAGGTCTCGCGGCGAGCAGTACTTC.

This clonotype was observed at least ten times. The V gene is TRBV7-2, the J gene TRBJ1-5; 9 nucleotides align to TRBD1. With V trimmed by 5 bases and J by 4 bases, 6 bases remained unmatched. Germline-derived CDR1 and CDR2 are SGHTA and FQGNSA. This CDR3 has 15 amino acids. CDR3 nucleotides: TGTGCCAGCAGCCTCGGGACAGGGCGAAATCAGCCCCAGCATTTT. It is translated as CASSLGTGRNQPQHF.

CDR3 nucleotide sequence: TGTGCCAGCAGCAGACAGGGCCTCGGTGAGCAGTTCTTC. Translating it yields CASSRQGLGEQFF. V and J are TRBV5-4 and TRBJ2-1; TRBD1 aligns across 7 bases. The CDR3 loop spans 13 amino acids. Per the germline V gene, CDR1 is SGHNT and CDR2 is YYREEE (reference sequence). The V and J ends lost 4 bases and 9 bases, in that order; junction bases with no gene match: 7.

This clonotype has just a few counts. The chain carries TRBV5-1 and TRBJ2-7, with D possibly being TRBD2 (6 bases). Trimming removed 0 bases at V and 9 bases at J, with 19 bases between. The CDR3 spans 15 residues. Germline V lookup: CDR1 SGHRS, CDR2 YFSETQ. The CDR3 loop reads CASSLGGTPGWGQYF. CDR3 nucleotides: TGCGCCAGCAGCTTGGGTGGGACTCCCGGATGGGGGCAGTACTTC.

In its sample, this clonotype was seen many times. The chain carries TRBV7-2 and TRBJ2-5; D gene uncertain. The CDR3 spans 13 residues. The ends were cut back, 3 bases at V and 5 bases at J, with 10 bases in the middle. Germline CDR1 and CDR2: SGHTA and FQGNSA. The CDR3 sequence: CASSFNLGETQYF. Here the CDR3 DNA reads TGTGCCAGCAGCTTTAACCTCGGGGAGACCCAGTACTTC.